The entry below describes one TCR beta chain. Here immunoSEQ multiplex PCR was the method, and the copy in TCRdb shows in-frame clones only, minus some. Of about 130,000 clones listed, about 80% are singletons. The data were taken from a study of cytotoxic CD8 clonotypes in ibrutinib-treated CLL. Germline CDR1 is LGHNA and CDR2 is YSLEER. The CDR3 loop spans 14 amino acids. V was pared by 0 bases and J by 7 bases, with 13 bases between. This TCR was sampled from a human donor with chronic lymphocytic leukemia. Sequencing was performed on PBMCs, taken after 12 months of ibrutinib treatment. The chain joins TRBV4-3 to TRBJ2-7; weak D call: TRBD2 (5 bases). As DNA, the CDR3 is TGCGCCAGCAGCCAAGAACAGATTTCGGGAGAGCAGTACTTC. Translating gives CASSQEQISGEQYF.